The rows below give T cell receptor beta chains drawn from one sample of a study of long-term antiretroviral therapy in people with HIV. Sequenced by immunoSEQ multiplex PCR; TCRdb stores in-frame clones only, minus some. This table has about 30,000 clones, approximately 91% appearing once. The sample in question was unsorted PBMCs, obtained around 5 years before starting antiretroviral therapy. Source of these receptors: a man in his fifties with HIV. Each CDR3 is given with its conserved first and last residue. Each record gives: clone size, D gene, V gene, J gene, CDR3 protein, CDR3 DNA. A D gene is named only where the DNA matches it firmly. A row's size may be missing; if present it is once, few, many or a size class.

>.|TRBD2|TRBV7-2|TRBJ2-3
CASSPWTSGIPSTDTQYF
TGTGCCAGCAGCCCTTGGACTAGCGGGATTCCTAGCACAGATACGCAGTATTTT
>.|.|TRBV7-3|TRBJ1-3
CASSPQGTGEDTIYF
TGTGCCAGCAGCCCACAAGGTACAGGCGAGGACACCATATATTTT
>few|TRBD1|TRBV29-1|TRBJ1-2
CSVGQGTYGYTF
TGCAGCGTGGGACAGGGGACCTATGGCTACACCTTC
>.|.|TRBV11-1|TRBJ1-2
CASSASITWGYTF
TGTGCCAGCAGCGCTAGCATTACGTGGGGCTACACCTTC
>once|TRBD1|TRBV5-1|TRBJ2-3
CASSLDGQAVDTQYF
TGCGCCAGCAGCTTGGACGGACAGGCTGTTGATACGCAGTATTTT
>few|.|TRBV7-2|TRBJ2-2
CASSLRGTGELFF
TGTGCCAGCAGCTTAAGGGGCACCGGGGAGCTGTTTTTT
>.|.|TRBV7-3|TRBJ2-3
CASSFGGGTDTQYF
TGTGCCAGCAGCTTCGGTGGGGGCACAGATACGCAGTATTTT
>.|TRBD1|TRBV11-2|TRBJ2-7
CASSLGRRQGALYEQYF
TGTGCCAGCAGCTTAGGCCGACGACAGGGGGCCCTCTACGAGCAGTACTTC
>once|TRBD2|TRBV5-1|TRBJ2-1
CASSSGLAGVNEQFF
TGCGCCAGCAGCTCGGGACTAGCGGGAGTCAATGAGCAGTTCTTC
>.|.|TRBV7-2|TRBJ2-5
CASSRGAANQETQYF
TGTGCCAGCAGCCGCGGGGCGGCGAACCAAGAGACCCAGTACTTC
>.|TRBD1|TRBV2|TRBJ2-1
CASSSGQAIYNEQFF
TGTGCCAGCAGCTCGGGACAGGCCATTTACAATGAGCAGTTCTTC
>.|.|TRBV4-3|TRBJ2-2
CASSQPGLRSGELFF
TGCGCCAGCAGCCAGCCGGGACTGAGGTCAGGGGAGCTGTTTTTT
>.|TRBD1|TRBV9|TRBJ2-7
CASSPTRQGAYEQYF
TGTGCCAGCAGCCCCACTCGCCAGGGGGCGTACGAGCAGTACTTC
>.|.|TRBV9|TRBJ2-1
CASSQSPTSYNEQFF
TGTGCCAGCAGTCAGAGTCCCACTTCCTACAATGAGCAGTTCTTC
>.|TRBD1|TRBV7-9|TRBJ1-1
CASSPAGQGVTEAFF
TGTGCCAGCAGCCCTGCGGGACAGGGGGTAACTGAAGCTTTCTTT
>.|.|TRBV5-1|TRBJ2-7
CASSSQTGSYEQYF
TGCGCCAGCAGCTCCCAAACTGGTTCCTACGAGCAGTACTTC
>.|TRBD1|TRBV4-1|TRBJ2-7
CASSQGHPGQGYEQYF
TGCGCCAGCAGCCAAGGCCATCCGGGACAGGGCTACGAGCAGTACTTC
>.|TRBD1|TRBV7-2|TRBJ2-7
CASSFRTGSYEQYF
TGTGCCAGCAGCTTCCGGACAGGCTCCTACGAGCAGTACTTC
>.|.|TRBV5-1|TRBJ2-7
CASSLDGLGEQYF
TGCGCCAGCAGCTTGGATGGTTTGGGCGAGCAGTACTTC
>few|.|TRBV28|TRBJ1-4
CASVAGGAGWSEKLFF
TGTGCCAGCGTGGCCGGTGGGGCAGGTTGGAGTGAAAAACTGTTTTTT
>once|.|TRBV5-1|TRBJ2-2
CASSLDRTGWNTGELFF
TGCGCCAGCAGCTTGGATAGGACTGGTTGGAACACCGGGGAGCTGTTTTTT
>.|.|TRBV6-6|TRBJ2-7
CASSYDTTSRYEQYF
TGTGCCAGCAGTTATGACACCACTTCGCGGTACGAGCAGTACTTC
>.|.|TRBV2|TRBJ2-7
CASTFSGGGEQYF
TGTGCCAGCACCTTCTCAGGAGGTGGCGAGCAGTACTTC
>.|.|TRBV30|TRBJ2-4
CAWTPLRGRVNIQYF
TGTGCCTGGACCCCCCTACGGGGCAGAGTAAACATTCAGTACTTC
>.|.|TRBV18|TRBJ2-5
CASSPNQGIWETQYF
TGTGCCAGCTCACCTAACCAGGGAATTTGGGAGACCCAGTACTTC
>.|.|TRBV7-3|TRBJ2-1
CASSPSQGFGGQFF
TGTGCCAGCAGCCCCTCACAGGGTTTTGGGGGGCAGTTCTTC
>.|TRBD1|TRBV6-6|TRBJ2-2
CASSRGGQGYTGELFF
TGTGCCAGCAGCCGGGGAGGACAGGGGTACACCGGGGAGCTGTTTTTT
>.|.|TRBV5-1|TRBJ1-1
CASSFPDAEAFF
TGCGCCAGCAGCTTCCCGGACGCCGAAGCTTTCTTT
>few|.|TRBV4-3|TRBJ1-3
CASSQDLLQYSGNTIYF
TGCGCCAGCAGCCAAGATCTTCTACAGTACTCTGGAAACACCATATATTTT
>few|TRBD1|TRBV7-9|TRBJ1-6
CASSLTRTGSSPLHF
TGTGCCAGCAGCTTGACTAGGACAGGGTCCTCACCCCTCCACTTT
>.|.|TRBV11-2|TRBJ1-3
CASSLGPTVAGNTIYF
TGTGCCAGCAGCTTAGGTCCTACAGTTGCTGGAAACACCATATATTTT
>.|.|TRBV5-1|TRBJ1-1
CASSLLIQGPTEAFF
TGCGCCAGCAGCTTGTTGATCCAGGGGCCAACTGAAGCTTTCTTT
>.|.|TRBV7-2|TRBJ2-1
CASSTRTPYNEQFF
TGTGCCAGCAGCACGAGGACACCTTACAATGAGCAGTTCTTC
>.|.|TRBV5-1|TRBJ2-3
CASSLSGTADTQYF
TGCGCCAGCAGCTTGTCCGGGACGGCAGATACGCAGTATTTT
>medium-sized|.|TRBV6-6|TRBJ2-1
CASSYDTGEQFF
TGTGCCAGCAGTTACGATACAGGGGAGCAGTTCTTC
>few|.|TRBV6-5|TRBJ2-2
CASSYSSTGELFF
TGTGCCAGCAGTTACTCGAGCACCGGGGAGCTGTTTTTT
>.|.|TRBV6-5|TRBJ2-7
CASRPTSYEQYF
TGTGCCAGCAGACCGACAAGCTACGAGCAGTACTTC
>.|.|TRBV5-4|TRBJ2-7
CASSLKSAGASSYEQYF
TGTGCCAGCAGCTTGAAGTCAGCAGGAGCCAGCTCCTACGAGCAGTACTTC